This T cell receptor beta chain was sequenced for a study of CXCR3-negative and CXCR3-positive naive CD8 T cells (dated by TCRdb to about 2019). Background on the whole study: In total, around 140 million TRB reads were obtained, corresponding to roughly 1.5 +/- 0.3 million reads per library. Diversity and physicochemical repertoire analyses were performed on some eleven donors pooled from two independent experiments. The TRBV-TRBJ cluster analysis covered naive subsets from 5 donors and memory cells from 3 donors.

Sequencing was carried out with a NextSeq 550. The Human TCR Profiling Kit (MiLaboratory) was used to make UMI-labeled 5' RACE TRB cDNA libraries. cDNA synthesis used the entire amount of extracted RNA, and PCR amplification then used the entire amount of cDNA produced. Libraries were prepared in parallel with an identical number of PCR cycles. The authors' pipeline ran thus. With a minimum of two reads required per UMI, MIGEC and MiXCR pulled out about 50,000 +/- 10,000 unique UMI-labeled TRB cDNA molecules from each library. Each library averaged about 37,000 +/- 9,700 functional in-frame TRB CDR3 nucleotide clonotypes without stop codons. After each sample was downsampled to 5000 UMI-labeled TRB molecules, VDJtools was used to calculate diversity metrics such as normalized Shannon-Wiener and Chao1. For the central five CDR3 residues, VDJtools calculated physicochemical properties weighted by clonotype size, namely interaction energy, strength, volume and Kidera factor 4. Each CDR3 protein sequence appears as one entry after TCRdb reprocessed the reads, and no DNA is included. The V and J calls follow TCRdb's processing rather than the paper's. This sample's records show about 43,000 distinct CDR3 sequences. The top ten clonotypes cover roughly a tenth of the sample.

The investigation overall reported the following: TRBV-TRBJ usage was similar between naive CXCR3-negative and CXCR3-positive cells from the same donor, while memory cells showed distinct patterns. Comparably high repertoire diversity was found in both naive subsets, whereas much lower repertoire diversity was found in memory CD8+ T cells. Freshly isolated PBMCs were used for most assays because CXCR3 expression went down partially after cryopreservation. Because surface CD5, which has been linked to self-reactivity in mice, was comparable between naive subsets, TCR interaction strength was also inferred from TRB CDR3 physicochemical properties.

For every CD8+ T cell subset, 300,000 cells were flow-sorted straight into RLT lysis buffer, and each subset was sorted in triplicate. Peripheral blood mononuclear cells were isolated from buffy coats by standard density gradient centrifugation. Total RNA was extracted from sorted cells using an RNeasy Mini Kit. The CDR3 runs 16 amino acids, cysteine and phenylalanine included. No DNA sequence was recorded. The germline V gene provides CDR1 MNHNS and CDR2 SASEGT. With respect to this clonotype: Its antigen specificity is not known.

The sequence derives from a human donor in good health. Some clones in this sample may be carry-over from other donors' samples. Sequencing used memory CD8+ T cells from blood. According to the study, the label for this sample's cell subset or site signals: conventional CD8+ memory T cells (TMEM), sorted as controls. The chain links TRBV6-1 with TRBJ2-3; as DNA is missing, the TRBD2 call by TCRdb cannot be tested. The CDR3 is CASSEGAGGGPDTQYF.